Sequencing of this T cell receptor (beta chain) was carried out in a study of T cell changes during pregnancy in multiple sclerosis. Sequencing was performed with immunoSEQ multiplex PCR; in TCRdb, only in-frame clones are kept and a portion is missing. In the table there are under 90,000 clones, 94% of which are singletons. This clone was seen a single time. The CDR3 sequence is 15 residues long. Trimming left V 3 bases short and J 0 bases short, with 10 bases between. Germline values: CDR1 SGHRS, CDR2 YFSETQ. This sample comprised peripheral blood, obtained in the second trimester of pregnancy. The receptor was isolated from a female donor in good health, enrolled as a control in a pregnancy study. The gene calls are TRBV5-1 and TRBJ1-3; the D is unclear. CDR3 sequence reads: CASSYERSSGNTIYF. DNA for the CDR3: TGCGCCAGCAGCTACGAACGGAGCTCTGGAAACACCATATATTTT.